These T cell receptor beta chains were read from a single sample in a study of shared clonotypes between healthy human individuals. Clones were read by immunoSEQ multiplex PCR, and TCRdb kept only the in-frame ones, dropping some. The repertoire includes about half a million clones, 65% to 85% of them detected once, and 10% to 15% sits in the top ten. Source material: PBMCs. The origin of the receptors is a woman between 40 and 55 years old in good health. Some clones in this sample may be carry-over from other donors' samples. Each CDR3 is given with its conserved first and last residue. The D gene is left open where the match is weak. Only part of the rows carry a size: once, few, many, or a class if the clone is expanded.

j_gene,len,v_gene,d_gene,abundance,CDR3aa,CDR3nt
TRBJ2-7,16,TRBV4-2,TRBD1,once,CASSQDWGTGGYEQYF,TGTGCCAGCAGCCAAGATTGGGGGACAGGGGGGTACGAGCAGTACTTC
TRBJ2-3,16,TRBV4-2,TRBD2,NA,CASSQGTSVSTDTQYF,TGTGCCAGCAGCCAGGGGACTAGCGTGTCCACAGATACGCAGTATTTT
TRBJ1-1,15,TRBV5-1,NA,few,CASSLGGQMNTEAFF,TGCGCCAGCAGCTTGGGTGGACAGATGAACACTGAAGCTTTCTTT
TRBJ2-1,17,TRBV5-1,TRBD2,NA,CASSLSGLAGAYNEQFF,TGCGCCAGCAGCTTGAGTGGCCTAGCGGGAGCCTACAATGAGCAGTTCTTC
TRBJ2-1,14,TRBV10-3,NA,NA,CAIRGTGSYNEQFF,TGTGCCATCAGGGGGACTGGATCCTACAATGAGCAGTTCTTC
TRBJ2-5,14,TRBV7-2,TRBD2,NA,CASSSGTSQETQYF,TGTGCCAGCAGCTCCGGGACTAGCCAAGAGACCCAGTACTTC
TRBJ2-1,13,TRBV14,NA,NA,CASSHTMGNEQFF,TGTGCCAGCAGCCACACCATGGGCAATGAGCAGTTCTTC
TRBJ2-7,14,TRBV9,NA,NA,CASSGGTNPYEQYF,TGTGCCAGCAGCGGCGGGACAAATCCCTACGAGCAGTACTTC
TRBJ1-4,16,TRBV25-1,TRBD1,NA,CASSEFSGQGREKLFF,TGTGCCAGCAGTGAATTCTCAGGACAGGGAAGAGAAAAACTGTTTTTT
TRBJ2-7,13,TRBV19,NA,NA,CASRDSPVHEQYF,TGTGCCAGTAGGGACTCGCCCGTCCACGAGCAGTACTTC
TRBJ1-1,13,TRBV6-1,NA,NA,CASSELANTEAFF,TGTGCCAGCAGTGAACTGGCCAACACTGAAGCTTTCTTT
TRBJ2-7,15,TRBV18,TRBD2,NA,CASSTRRTSGYEQYF,TGTGCCAGCTCAACCCGCAGGACTAGCGGATACGAGCAGTACTTC
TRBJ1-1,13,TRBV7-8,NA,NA,CASSFAERTEAFF,TGTGCCAGCAGCTTCGCAGAGAGGACTGAAGCTTTCTTT
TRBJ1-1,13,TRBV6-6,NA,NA,CASSPPSNTEAFF,TGTGCCAGCAGTCCACCCTCGAACACTGAAGCTTTCTTT
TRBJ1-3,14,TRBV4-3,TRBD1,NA,CASSQVTGRDTIYF,TGCGCCAGCAGCCAAGTGACAGGGAGGGACACCATATATTTT